This note documents a single T cell receptor (beta chain) sequence. Specimens held about 0.95-10 million cryopreserved PBMC prior to DNA extraction. A v3.0 immunoSEQ assay was performed at survey level. Assay used: immunoSEQ multiplex PCR; TCRdb lists only in-frame clones, some missing. The data show approximately 12,000 clones, about 80% seen once. This CDR3 has 16 amino acids. The J segment lost 0 bases and the V segment lost 4 bases, leaving 8 bases of the junction unmatched. Looked up from germline, CDR1 is ENHRY and CDR2 is SYGVKD. These data are taken from a study of long-term antiretroviral therapy in people with HIV.

The source is a man between 40 and 49 years old with HIV. The specimen was unsorted PBMCs, collected about 3.3 years before starting antiretroviral therapy. V and J are TRBV10-3 and TRBJ2-7; 8 bases match TRBD1. The CDR3 here is CAISGGQARSSYEQYF. The CDR3 region has the DNA TGTGCCATCAGTGGGGGACAGGCCCGAAGCTCCTACGAGCAGTACTTC.